The 14 T cell receptor beta chains presented below share a single source sample, sequenced in a study of T cell responses to AZD1222 COVID-19 vaccine. Only in-frame clones appear in the TCRdb table, and some are missing; sequencing was by immunoSEQ multiplex PCR. The sample has 150,000 or so clones, around nine tenths seen once. The specimen was peripheral blood, collected on day 0 of MenACWY control vaccination. The receptor source for this set is an adult in good health.

V and J are TRBV6-1 and TRBJ1-5; D is perhaps TRBD1 (5 bases). This CDR3 has 16 residues. The V end lost 4 bases, the J end lost 2 bases, and 15 bases lay between the germline ends. Looked up from germline, CDR1 is MNHNS and CDR2 is SASEGT. In DNA, the CDR3 is TGTGCCAGCAGTGCCCAGCAGGGTGTCGGCAATCAGCCCCAGCATTTT. Its translation is CASSAQQGVGNQPQHF.

This clone appeared a single time. The J gene is TRBJ2-7, the V gene TRBV20-1; D not certain. CDR3 length: 11 residues. V dropped 5 bases and J dropped 4 bases, with 9 bases sitting between them. Germline V gives CDR1 DFQATT, CDR2 SNEGSKA (reference sequence). The CDR3 DNA sequence: TGCAGTGCTCAGGTCCCATACGAGCAGTACTTC. Translation gives CSAQVPYEQYF.

There are a few counts of this clone. The chain uses TRBV6-1 and TRBJ2-7, with TRBD2 identical over 9 bases. Germline V gene sequence: CDR1 MNHNS, CDR2 SASEGT. The J segment lost 0 bases and the V segment lost 0 bases, leaving 0 bases of the junction unmatched. The CDR3 contains 15 residues. The CDR3 spells CASSEASGSSYEQYF. The CDR3 nucleotides read TGTGCCAGCAGTGAAGCTAGCGGGAGCTCCTACGAGCAGTACTTC.

This chain joins TRBV4-1 and TRBJ1-2; weak D call: TRBD1 (5 bases). Germline V lookup: CDR1 MGHRA, CDR2 YSYEKL. Trimming took 1 base from V and 4 from J, leaving 13 bases between them. CDR3 size: 15 residues. This chain's CDR3 is CASSQVRGGSYGYTF. CDR3 sequence (DNA): TGCGCCAGCAGCCAAGTCCGGGGGGGTAGCTATGGCTACACCTTC.

The chain recombines TRBV3-1 (or the pseudogene TRBV3-2) with TRBJ2-2; tentative D call: TRBD2 (6 bases). Trimming took 4 bases from V and 3 from J, leaving 12 bases between them. The germline CDR1 and CDR2 sequences are LGHDT and YNNKEL (reference sequence). The CDR3 is 15 residues long. The CDR3: CASSPPGLYTGELFF. The DNA of the CDR3 is TGTGCCAGCAGCCCCCCGGGACTTTACACCGGGGAGCTGTTTTTT.

V is TRBV24-1 and J is TRBJ2-5; perhaps D is TRBD1 or TRBD2 (5 bases each). This CDR3 region has 16 residues. Trimming left V 3 bases short and J 2 bases short, with 15 bases between. Per germline, CDR1 KGHDR and CDR2 SFDVKD. CDR3 residues: CATSDPPGPVQETQYF. The DNA of the CDR3 is TGTGCCACCAGTGATCCCCCGGGACCGGTACAAGAGACCCAGTACTTC.

V usage is TRBV7-3 and J usage is TRBJ2-3, with TRBD2 matching 10 bases. The CDR3 totals 13 residues. After removal of 3 bases from V and 11 bases from J, the junction contained 5 bases not matched to a gene. Germline CDR1 reads SGHTA; CDR2 reads FQGTGA. The CDR3 loop is CASSLASGGMQYF. The CDR3 DNA is TGTGCCAGCAGCTTGGCTAGCGGGGGTATGCAGTATTTT.

The chain is built from TRBV9 and TRBJ2-1; 8 bases are a match to TRBD2. Germline trimming cut 3 bases from V and 4 bases from J; bases unmatched to any gene: 6. Germline V lookup: CDR1 SGDLS, CDR2 YYNGEE. This CDR3 has 15 amino acids. This CDR3 reads CASSALAGFYNEQFF. CDR3 coding DNA: TGTGCCAGCAGCGCCTTAGCGGGATTTTACAATGAGCAGTTCTTC.

The chain is built from TRBV24-1 and TRBJ2-2; D may be TRBD1 (5 bases). The ends were cut back, 3 bases at V and 1 base at J, with 11 bases in the middle. Germline CDR1 KGHDR, CDR2 SFDVKD. This CDR3 spans 16 amino acids. The CDR3 region has the DNA TGTGCCACCAGTGATGCTCAGGGTAGGAACACCGGGGAGCTGTTTTTT. Amino acids: CATSDAQGRNTGELFF.

The chain has TRBV7-8 and TRBJ2-1; D unresolved. The V and J ends lost 5 bases and 0 bases respectively, with 17 bases between them. Per germline, CDR1 SGHVS and CDR2 FQNEAQ. The CDR3 loop spans 17 amino acids. In nucleotides, the CDR3 is TGTGCCAGCAGCCCAATACAGACTTTGAGCTCCTACAATGAGCAGTTCTTC. As protein: CASSPIQTLSSYNEQFF.

The chain is built from TRBV5-1 and TRBJ1-1; TRBD1 agrees at 8 bases. The CDR3 sequence is 13 residues long. CDR1 and CDR2 from the germline V gene are SGHRS and YFSETQ. Trimming took 4 bases from V and 10 from J; bases not matched to a gene: 9. CDR3 bases: TGCGCCAGCAGCCAAACAGGGGGGAGCCGAGCTTTCTTT. It yields the protein CASSQTGGSRAFF.

The chain has TRBV9 and TRBJ2-1, with D perhaps given as TRBD1 or TRBD2 (7 bases each). The germline V gene encodes CDR1 SGDLS and CDR2 YYNGEE. CDR3 length: 16 amino acids. V lost 4 bases, J lost 8 bases, and 22 bases lay in between. CDR3 amino acids: CASSTRGGLASDEQFF. The CDR3 DNA reads as TGTGCCAGCAGCACCAGGGGGGGGCTAGCTTCTGATGAGCAGTTCTTC.

The chain has TRBV5-1 and TRBJ2-2; D unresolved. This CDR3 region has 14 residues. Germline V gene data show CDR1 as SGHRS and CDR2 as YFSETQ. The V end was cut by 0 bases, the J end by 4 bases, with 7 bases between. CDR3 region: CASSLDSSTGELFF. In nucleotides, the CDR3 is TGCGCCAGCAGCTTGGACAGTTCCACCGGGGAGCTGTTTTTT.

The chain uses TRBV29-1 and TRBJ2-7; 7 bases match TRBD1. Germline V lookup: CDR1 SQVTM, CDR2 ANQGSEA. The CDR3 runs 11 residues. V dropped 3 bases and J dropped 4; count of bases not matched to a gene: 0. CDR3 region: CSVDRGYEQYF. The CDR3 DNA reads as TGCAGCGTTGACAGGGGGTACGAGCAGTACTTC.